One and the same sample provided the 17 T cell receptor beta chains below, sequenced in a study of T cells after yellow fever vaccination. MiXCR, applied by TCRdb to the 5' RACE reads, yields one record per CDR3 protein. This sample has tens of thousands of distinct CDR3 sequences; approximately 7.5% occur once, and the top ten carry roughly 41%. The source material was CD8+ T cells sorted from PBMCs, sampled on the day of the yellow fever booster vaccination. The receptors derive from a man between 25 and 39 years old who received the YFV17D yellow fever vaccine.

This clonotype has just a few counts. The V and J genes are TRBV5-1 and TRBJ1-2; D is unresolved. The CDR3 runs to 13 residues. V was cut by 4 bases and J by 2 bases, with 9 bases left in between. The germline CDR1 and CDR2 sequences are SGHRS and YFSETQ. The CDR3 DNA sequence: TGCGCCAGCAGCGCAGCACTCAACTATGGCTACACCTTC. It yields the protein CASSAALNYGYTF.

There are many counts of this clonotype. V gene TRBV9 combines with J gene TRBJ2-1, with D uncertain. In germline, CDR1 is SGDLS, CDR2 YYNGEE. The CDR3 has 15 residues. The V end lost 3 bases, the J end lost 0 bases, and 10 bases lay between the germline ends. The CDR3 region is CASSALVFSYNEQFF. The CDR3 nucleotides read TGTGCCAGCAGCGCGCTAGTATTCTCCTACAATGAGCAGTTCTTC.

This clonotype appeared a few times. The rearrangement links TRBV20-1 to TRBJ2-1, with TRBD2 matching 15 bases. V lost 0 bases, J lost 4 bases, and 7 bases stayed unmatched. Germline CDR1 and CDR2: DFQATT and SNEGSKA (reference sequence). The CDR3 sequence is 18 residues long. The CDR3 sequence: CSAREGTSGRLGYNEQFF. DNA of the CDR3: TGCAGTGCTAGAGAAGGGACTAGCGGGAGGTTGGGTTACAATGAGCAGTTCTTC.

The chain joins TRBV27 to TRBJ2-7, with 9 positions matching TRBD1. Per germline, CDR1 MNHEY and CDR2 SMNVEV (reference sequence). This CDR3 is 15 amino acids long. V gave up 6 bases and J gave up 3 bases; unmatched junction bases: 9. The CDR3 DNA follows: TGTGCCAGCAGAACCACCGGGACAGGGCTCTACGAGCAGTACTTC. This gives the protein CASRTTGTGLYEQYF.

This clonotype showed up just a few times. The chain is built from TRBV9 and TRBJ2-3, with a weak D call TRBD1 (6 bases). This CDR3 contains 14 residues. V lost 1 base and J lost 4, with 10 bases in between. Germline V lookup: CDR1 SGDLS, CDR2 YYNGEE. The CDR3 nucleotides are TGTGCCAGCAGCGTAACAGGGTCCCCAGATACGCAGTATTTT. Protein product: CASSVTGSPDTQYF.

This clonotype was counted a few times. The chain employs TRBV27 and TRBJ2-2; D remains unclear. This CDR3 comprises 12 residues. Germline-derived CDR1 and CDR2 are MNHEY and SMNVEV (reference sequence). The V end was cut by 5 bases, the J end by 4 bases, with 5 bases between. The CDR3 loop is CASSPPTGELFF. In nucleotides, the CDR3 is TGTGCCAGCAGTCCCCCCACCGGGGAGCTGTTTTTT.

This clonotype was observed a few times. J is TRBJ2-3 and V is TRBV21-1. TRBV21-1 is termed a pseudogene. CDR3 length: 13 amino acids. CDR3 amino acids: CASSKAYTDTQYF. The DNA for the CDR3 is TGTGCCAGCAGCAAAGCCTACACAGATACGCAGTATTTT.

Many counts were recorded for this clonotype. The chain is built from TRBV27 and TRBJ2-4; maybe TRBD2 (5 bases). Germline CDR1 is MNHEY and CDR2 is SMNVEV (reference sequence). The ends were cut back, 5 bases at V and 5 bases at J, with 13 bases in the middle. The CDR3 is made up of 14 amino acids. The CDR3 region has the DNA TGTGCCAGCAGTCTCGGAGGCCAGCAAAACATTCAGTACTTC. It yields the protein CASSLGGQQNIQYF.

This clonotype was observed a handful of times. V is TRBV4-3 and J is TRBJ2-3, with D unclear. The CDR3 is 12 amino acids. In germline, CDR1 is LGHNA, CDR2 YSLEER. Trimming removed 6 bases from V and 0 bases from J, with 4 bases in between. CDR3 in DNA: TGCGCCAGCAGGGACAGCACAGATACGCAGTATTTT. Translation: CASRDSTDTQYF.

In this sample, this clonotype turned up a few times. The chain combines TRBV6-5 with TRBJ1-4; no reliable D call. Germline V gene data show CDR1 as MNHEY and CDR2 as SVGAGI. This CDR3 contains 14 residues. V lost 2 bases to trimming and J lost 5 bases, with 9 bases between them. Here the CDR3 reads CASSYGDTNEKLFF. CDR3 bases: TGTGCCAGCAGTTACGGAGACACAAATGAAAAACTGTTTTTT.

This clonotype was recorded at least ten times. The chain uses TRBV28 and TRBJ2-5; 9 nucleotides line up with TRBD2. The V segment lost 4 bases and the J segment 2 bases; nucleotides outside the gene matches: 14. The CDR3 covers 18 residues. CDR1 MDHEN and CDR2 SYDVKM come from the germline V gene. The CDR3 region is CASSSSSGNWGGQETQYF. DNA for the CDR3: TGTGCCAGCAGTTCTTCTAGCGGGAATTGGGGGGGTCAAGAGACCCAGTACTTC.

This clonotype has more than one count but fewer than ten. The V and J genes are TRBV21-1 and TRBJ2-5; the table's D call TRBD2 went unverified against the DNA. TRBV21-1 is a documented pseudogene. The CDR3 contains 18 residues. CDR3 sequence: CASSKGVGTSGRAETQYF. Written as DNA, the CDR3 is TGTGCCAGCAGCAAAGGAGTCGGGACTAGCGGGCGGGCAGAGACCCAGTACTTC.

This chain connects TRBV27 to TRBJ1-5; no reliable D call. Germline assignment: CDR1 MNHEY and CDR2 SMNVEV (reference sequence). V was cut by 5 bases and J by 7 bases, with 9 bases left in between. The CDR3 sequence is 12 residues long. CDR3 loop: CASSAPGQPQHF. Here the CDR3 DNA reads TGTGCCAGCAGTGCTCCTGGACAGCCCCAGCATTTT.

This clonotype was recorded a few times. V is TRBV7-2 and J is TRBJ2-7; tentatively, D is TRBD1 or TRBD2 (6 bases each). This CDR3 spans 14 amino acids. CDR1 is SGHTA, CDR2 FQGNSA, per germline. The V gene lost 5 bases and the J gene lost 7 bases, with 18 bases spanning the gap. CDR3 in amino acids: CASSPGGEPLEQYF. The CDR3 nucleotides are TGTGCCAGCAGCCCCGGGGGCGAACCCTTGGAGCAGTACTTC.

This clonotype was counted a few times. V is TRBV12-3 or TRBV12-4 and J is TRBJ2-2, with D possibly being TRBD1 (5 bases). Trimming cost V 11 bases and J 2 bases, with 9 bases left between them. The CDR3 runs 12 residues. As DNA, the CDR3 is TGTGCCGTACAGGTTAACACCGGGGAGCTGTTTTTT. Encoded protein: CAVQVNTGELFF.

The chain joins TRBV20-1 to TRBJ2-7; the D gene is possibly TRBD2 (6 bases). Germline CDR1 reads DFQATT; CDR2 reads SNEGSKA (reference sequence). CDR3 size: 16 residues. Trimming removed 4 bases from V and 3 bases from J, with 22 bases in between. The CDR3 loop reads CSAIDRLAGTFYEQYF. The CDR3 coding sequence is TGCAGTGCTATAGACCGCCTGGCGGGGACCTTCTACGAGCAGTACTTC.

This clonotype has more than one count but fewer than ten. The V gene is TRBV20-1, the J gene TRBJ2-7; 13 positions match TRBD2. Trimming cost V 6 bases and J 4 bases; bases outside gene matches: 12. The CDR3 has 16 amino acids. The germline V gene encodes CDR1 DFQATT and CDR2 SNEGSKA (reference sequence). The CDR3 bases are TGCAGTGCACGGACTAGCGGGAGTGTCCTGATGTACGAGCAGTACTTC. It encodes CSARTSGSVLMYEQYF.